This TCR beta chain came from a study of T cell changes during pregnancy in multiple sclerosis. Trimming shortened V by 2 bases and J by 2 bases, and 10 bases separated the two germline ends. CDR1 SGHTA and CDR2 FQGNSA come from the germline V gene. This CDR3 is 15 amino acids long. The repertoire was sequenced with immunoSEQ multiplex PCR; TCRdb's copy has only in-frame clones and lacks some. The repertoire holds about 97,000 clones, 90% seen once, with roughly 0.77% in the top ten. The clonotype comes from a female donor in good health, enrolled as a control in a pregnancy study. Sample: peripheral blood, taken in the second trimester of pregnancy. The genes are TRBV7-2 and TRBJ1-3, with no clear D. The CDR3 DNA is TGTGCCAGCAGCTTATCACGGACTACTGGAAACACCATATATTTT. This sequence encodes CASSLSRTTGNTIYF.